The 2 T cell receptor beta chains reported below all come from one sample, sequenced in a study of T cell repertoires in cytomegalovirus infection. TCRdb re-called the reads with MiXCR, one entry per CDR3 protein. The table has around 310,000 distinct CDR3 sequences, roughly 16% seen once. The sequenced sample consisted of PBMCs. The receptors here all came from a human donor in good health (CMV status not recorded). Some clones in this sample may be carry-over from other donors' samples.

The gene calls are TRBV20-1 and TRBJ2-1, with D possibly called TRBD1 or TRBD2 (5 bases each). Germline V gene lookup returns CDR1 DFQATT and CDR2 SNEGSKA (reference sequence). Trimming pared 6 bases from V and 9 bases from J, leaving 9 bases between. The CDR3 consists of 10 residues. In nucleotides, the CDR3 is TGCAGTGCGGGGGTCCGTGAGCAGTTCTTC. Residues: CSAGVREQFF.

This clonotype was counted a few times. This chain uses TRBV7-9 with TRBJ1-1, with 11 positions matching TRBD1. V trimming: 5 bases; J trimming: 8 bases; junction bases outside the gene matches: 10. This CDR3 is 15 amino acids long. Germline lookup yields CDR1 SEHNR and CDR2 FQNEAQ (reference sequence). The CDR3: CASSPGQGGSLEAFF. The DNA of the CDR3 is TGTGCCAGCAGCCCGGGACAGGGGGGAAGTCTAGAAGCTTTCTTT.